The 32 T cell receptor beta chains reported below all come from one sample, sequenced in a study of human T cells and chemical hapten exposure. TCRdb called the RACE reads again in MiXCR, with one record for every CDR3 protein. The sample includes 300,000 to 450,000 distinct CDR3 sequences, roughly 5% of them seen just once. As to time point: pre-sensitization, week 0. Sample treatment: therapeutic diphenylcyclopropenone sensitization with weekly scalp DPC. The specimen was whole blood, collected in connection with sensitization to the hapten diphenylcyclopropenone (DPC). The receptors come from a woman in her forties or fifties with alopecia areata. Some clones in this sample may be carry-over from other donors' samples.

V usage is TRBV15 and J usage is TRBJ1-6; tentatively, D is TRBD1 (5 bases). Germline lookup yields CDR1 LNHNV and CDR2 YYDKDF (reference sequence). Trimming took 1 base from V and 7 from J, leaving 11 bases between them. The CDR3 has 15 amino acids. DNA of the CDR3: TGTGCCACCAGCAGAGTGGGTCAGGGAAATTCACCCCTCCACTTT. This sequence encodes CATSRVGQGNSPLHF.

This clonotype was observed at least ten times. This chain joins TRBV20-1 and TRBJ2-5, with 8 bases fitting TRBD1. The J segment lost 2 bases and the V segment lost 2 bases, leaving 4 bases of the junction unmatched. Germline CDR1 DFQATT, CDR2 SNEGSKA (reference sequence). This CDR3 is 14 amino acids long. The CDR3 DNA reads TGCAGTGCTAGAAGGGACAGGAATCAAGAGACCCAGTACTTC. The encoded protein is CSARRDRNQETQYF.

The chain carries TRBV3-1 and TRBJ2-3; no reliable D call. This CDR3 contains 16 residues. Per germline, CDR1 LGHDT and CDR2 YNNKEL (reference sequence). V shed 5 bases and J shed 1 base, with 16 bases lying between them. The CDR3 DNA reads TGTGCCAGCAGCAAGTCCAGGCGACCTCGCACAGATACGCAGTATTTT. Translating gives CASSKSRRPRTDTQYF.

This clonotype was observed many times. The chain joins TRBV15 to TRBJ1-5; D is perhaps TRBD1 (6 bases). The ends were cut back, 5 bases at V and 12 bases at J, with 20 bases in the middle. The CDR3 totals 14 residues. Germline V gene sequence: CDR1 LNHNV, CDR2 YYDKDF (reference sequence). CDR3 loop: CATSSTGGARYQHF. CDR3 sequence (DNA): TGTGCCACCAGCTCTACCGGGGGGGCCCGCTACCAGCATTTT.

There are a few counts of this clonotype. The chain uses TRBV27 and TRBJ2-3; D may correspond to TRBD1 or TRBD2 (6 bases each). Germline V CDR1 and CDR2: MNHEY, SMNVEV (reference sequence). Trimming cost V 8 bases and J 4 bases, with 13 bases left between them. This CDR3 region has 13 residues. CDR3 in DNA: TGTGCCAGCGGATGGGGGGCGGCAGATACGCAGTATTTT. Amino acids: CASGWGAADTQYF.

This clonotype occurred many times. CDR3 sequence: CASTRRVLNTEAFF. In DNA, the CDR3 is TGTGCCAGCACCCGCCGGGTACTGAACACTGAAGCTTTCTTT. V usage is TRBV5-6 and J usage is TRBJ1-1, with D hard to call. This CDR3 has 14 amino acids. V lost 6 bases and J lost 0, with 12 bases in between. CDR1 and CDR2 from the germline V gene are SGHDT and YYEEEE. Drawing the rest from reference TRBV5-6 and TRBJ1-1, the complete variable domain is DAGVTQSPTHLIKTRGQQVTLRCSPKSGHDTVSWYQQALGQGPQFIFQYYEEEERQRGNFPDRFSGHQFPNYSSELNVNALLLGDSALYLCASTRRVLNTEAFFGQGTRLTVV.

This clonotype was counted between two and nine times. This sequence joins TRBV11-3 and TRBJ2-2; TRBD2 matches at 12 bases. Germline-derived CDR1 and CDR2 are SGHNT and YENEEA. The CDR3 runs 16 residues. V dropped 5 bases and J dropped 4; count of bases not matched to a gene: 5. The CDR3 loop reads CASSIGTSGFTGELFF. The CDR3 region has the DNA TGTGCCAGCAGCATCGGGACTAGCGGGTTCACCGGGGAGCTGTTTTTT.

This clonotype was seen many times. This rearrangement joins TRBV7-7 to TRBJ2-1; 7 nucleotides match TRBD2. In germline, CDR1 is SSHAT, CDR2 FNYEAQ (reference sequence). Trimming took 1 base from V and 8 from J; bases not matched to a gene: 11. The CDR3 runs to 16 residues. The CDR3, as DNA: TGTGCCAGCAGCTTAGTAGCGGGTCAGGGCTCTGATGAGCAGTTCTTC. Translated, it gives CASSLVAGQGSDEQFF.

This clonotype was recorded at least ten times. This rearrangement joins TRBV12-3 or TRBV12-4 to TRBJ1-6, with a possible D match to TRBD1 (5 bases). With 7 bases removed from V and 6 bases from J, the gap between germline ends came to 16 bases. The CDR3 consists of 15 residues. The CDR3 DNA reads TGTGCCAGCAACTCAGGAGGAGGGGTTAATTCACCCCTCCACTTT. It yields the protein CASNSGGGVNSPLHF.

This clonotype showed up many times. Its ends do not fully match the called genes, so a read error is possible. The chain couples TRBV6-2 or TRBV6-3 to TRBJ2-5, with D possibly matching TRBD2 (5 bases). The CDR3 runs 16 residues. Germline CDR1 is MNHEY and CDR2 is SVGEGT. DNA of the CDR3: TGTGCCAGCAGTTACGGGAGCAGCAGTCCGCAAGAGACCCGGTACTTC. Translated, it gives CASSYGSSSPQETRYF.

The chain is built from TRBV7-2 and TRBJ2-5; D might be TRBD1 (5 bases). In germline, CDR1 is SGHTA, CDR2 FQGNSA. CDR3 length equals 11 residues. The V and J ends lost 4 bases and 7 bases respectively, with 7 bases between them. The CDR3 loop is CASSSQGTQYF. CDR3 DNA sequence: TGTGCCAGCAGCTCCCAGGGGACCCAGTACTTC.

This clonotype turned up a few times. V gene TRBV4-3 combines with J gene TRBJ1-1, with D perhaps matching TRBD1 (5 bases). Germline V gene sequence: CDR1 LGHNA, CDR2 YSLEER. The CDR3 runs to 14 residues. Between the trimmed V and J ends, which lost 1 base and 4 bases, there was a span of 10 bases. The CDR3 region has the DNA TGCGCCAGCAGCCAAGTGTTGGGGGGCACTGAAGCTTTCTTT. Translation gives CASSQVLGGTEAFF.

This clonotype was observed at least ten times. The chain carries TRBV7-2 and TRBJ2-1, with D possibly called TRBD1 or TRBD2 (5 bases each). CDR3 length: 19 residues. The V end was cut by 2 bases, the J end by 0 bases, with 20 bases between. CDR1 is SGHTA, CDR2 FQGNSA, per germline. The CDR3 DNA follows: TGTGCCAGCAGCTTATCTCAGGGATCAGCGGTTAGCTCCTACAATGAGCAGTTCTTC. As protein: CASSLSQGSAVSSYNEQFF.

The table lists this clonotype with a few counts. This chain's CDR3 is CASSFEYSSTEAFF. CDR3 bases: TGCGCCAGCAGCTTCGAATACAGTTCCACTGAAGCTTTCTTT. The chain links TRBV5-1 to TRBJ1-1; D unresolved. Trimming took 2 bases from V and 4 from J, leaving 12 bases between them. From germline, CDR1 is SGHRS and CDR2 YFSETQ. The CDR3 is 14 residues long. Based on the CDR3 plus reference TRBV5-1 and TRBJ1-1, the full variable domain is KAGVTQTPRYLIKTRGQQVTLSCSPISGHRSVSWYQQTPGQGLQFLFEYFSETQRNKGNFPGRFSGRQFSNSRSEMNVSTLELGDSALYLCASSFEYSSTEAFFGQGTRLTVV.

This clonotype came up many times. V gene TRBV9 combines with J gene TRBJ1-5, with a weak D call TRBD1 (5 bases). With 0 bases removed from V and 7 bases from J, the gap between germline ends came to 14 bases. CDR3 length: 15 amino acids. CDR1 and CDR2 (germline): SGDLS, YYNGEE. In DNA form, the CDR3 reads TGTGCCAGCAGCGTAGGTCTTCAGGGAGGCCAGCCCCAGCATTTT. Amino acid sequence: CASSVGLQGGQPQHF.

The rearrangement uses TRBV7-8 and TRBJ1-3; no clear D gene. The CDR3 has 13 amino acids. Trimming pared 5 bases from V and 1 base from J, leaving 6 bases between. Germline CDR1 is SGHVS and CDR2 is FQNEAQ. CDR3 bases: TGTGCCAGCAGCCGTAATTCTGGAAACACCATATATTTT. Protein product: CASSRNSGNTIYF.

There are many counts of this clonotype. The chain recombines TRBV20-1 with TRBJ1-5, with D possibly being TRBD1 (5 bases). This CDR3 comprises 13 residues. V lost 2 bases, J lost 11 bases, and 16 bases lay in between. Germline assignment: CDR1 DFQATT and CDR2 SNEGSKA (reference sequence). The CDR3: CSARIGTTGAQHF. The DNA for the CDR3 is TGCAGTGCTAGAATTGGGACGACTGGGGCCCAGCATTTT.

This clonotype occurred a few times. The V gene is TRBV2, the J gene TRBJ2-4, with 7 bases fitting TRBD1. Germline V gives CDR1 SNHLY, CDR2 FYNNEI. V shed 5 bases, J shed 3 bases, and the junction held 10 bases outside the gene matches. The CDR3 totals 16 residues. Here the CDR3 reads CASSSQTGLSKNIQYF. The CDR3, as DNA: TGTGCCAGCAGTTCCCAGACAGGGCTAAGCAAAAACATTCAGTACTTC.

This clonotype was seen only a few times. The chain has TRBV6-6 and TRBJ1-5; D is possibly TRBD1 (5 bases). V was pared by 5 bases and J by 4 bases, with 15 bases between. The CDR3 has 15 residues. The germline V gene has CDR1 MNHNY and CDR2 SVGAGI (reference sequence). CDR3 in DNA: TGTGCCAGCAGTGGGATACAGGTGGAGAATCAGCCCCAGCATTTT. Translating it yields CASSGIQVENQPQHF.

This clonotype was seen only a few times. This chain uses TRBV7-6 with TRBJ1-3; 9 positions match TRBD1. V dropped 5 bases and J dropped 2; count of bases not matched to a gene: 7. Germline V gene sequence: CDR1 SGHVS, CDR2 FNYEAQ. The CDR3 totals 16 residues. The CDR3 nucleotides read TGTGCCAGCAGCCCGGGACAGGGAATGGCTGGAAACACCATATATTTT. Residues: CASSPGQGMAGNTIYF.

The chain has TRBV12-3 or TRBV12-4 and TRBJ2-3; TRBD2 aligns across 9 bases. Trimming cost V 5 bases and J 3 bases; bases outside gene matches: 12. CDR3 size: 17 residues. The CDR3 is CASSPGLAWGLTDTQYF. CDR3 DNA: TGTGCCAGCAGTCCGGGACTAGCCTGGGGGCTTACAGATACGCAGTATTTT.

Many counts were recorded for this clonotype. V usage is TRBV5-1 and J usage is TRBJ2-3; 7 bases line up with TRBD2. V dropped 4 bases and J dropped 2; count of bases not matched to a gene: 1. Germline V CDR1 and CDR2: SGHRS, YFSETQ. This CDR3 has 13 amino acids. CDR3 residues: CASSGGVTDTQYF. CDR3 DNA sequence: TGCGCCAGCAGCGGGGGGGTCACAGATACGCAGTATTTT.

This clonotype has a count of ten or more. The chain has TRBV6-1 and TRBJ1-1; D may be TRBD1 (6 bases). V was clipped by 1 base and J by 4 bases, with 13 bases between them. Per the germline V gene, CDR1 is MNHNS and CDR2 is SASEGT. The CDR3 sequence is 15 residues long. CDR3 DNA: TGTGCCAGCAGTGAAGGCAGGGGAGGGACCACTGAAGCTTTCTTT. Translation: CASSEGRGGTTEAFF.

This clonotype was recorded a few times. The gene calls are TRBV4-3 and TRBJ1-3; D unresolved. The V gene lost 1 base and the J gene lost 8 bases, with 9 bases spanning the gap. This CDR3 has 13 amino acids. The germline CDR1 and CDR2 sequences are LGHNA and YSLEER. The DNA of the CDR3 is TGCGCCAGCAGCCAAGCAGTCTGGGACACCATATATTTT. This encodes CASSQAVWDTIYF.

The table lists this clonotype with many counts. Here the CDR3 DNA reads TGCGCCAGCAGCTTGGAAGGGATCGGGAACACTGAAGCTTTCTTT. This sequence encodes CASSLEGIGNTEAFF. The chain links TRBV5-1 to TRBJ1-1; no clear D. CDR1 and CDR2 from the germline V gene are SGHRS and YFSETQ. The CDR3 length is 15 residues. The V gene lost 0 bases and the J gene lost 1 base, with 10 bases spanning the gap. Full variable domain (rest looked up from reference TRBV5-1 and TRBJ1-1): KAGVTQTPRYLIKTRGQQVTLSCSPISGHRSVSWYQQTPGQGLQFLFEYFSETQRNKGNFPGRFSGRQFSNSRSEMNVSTLELGDSALYLCASSLEGIGNTEAFFGQGTRLTVV.

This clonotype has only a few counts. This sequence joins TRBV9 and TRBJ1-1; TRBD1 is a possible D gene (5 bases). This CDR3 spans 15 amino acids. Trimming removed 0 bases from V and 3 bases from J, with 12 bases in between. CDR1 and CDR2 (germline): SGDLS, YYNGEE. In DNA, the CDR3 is TGTGCCAGCAGCGTAGATGCGGGGGACGACACTGAAGCTTTCTTT. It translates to CASSVDAGDDTEAFF.

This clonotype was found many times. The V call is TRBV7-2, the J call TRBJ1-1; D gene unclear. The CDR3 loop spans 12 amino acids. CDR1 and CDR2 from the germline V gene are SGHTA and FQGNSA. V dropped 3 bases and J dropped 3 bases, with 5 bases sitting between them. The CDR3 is CASSFGYTEAFF. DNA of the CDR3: TGTGCCAGCAGCTTCGGGTACACTGAAGCTTTCTTT.

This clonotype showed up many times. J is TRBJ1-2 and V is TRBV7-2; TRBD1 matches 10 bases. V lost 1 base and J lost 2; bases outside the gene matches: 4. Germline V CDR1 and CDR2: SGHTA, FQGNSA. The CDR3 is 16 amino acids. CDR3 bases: TGTGCCAGCAGCTTAGGCCGGGACAGGGGAAACTATGGCTACACCTTC. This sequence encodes CASSLGRDRGNYGYTF.

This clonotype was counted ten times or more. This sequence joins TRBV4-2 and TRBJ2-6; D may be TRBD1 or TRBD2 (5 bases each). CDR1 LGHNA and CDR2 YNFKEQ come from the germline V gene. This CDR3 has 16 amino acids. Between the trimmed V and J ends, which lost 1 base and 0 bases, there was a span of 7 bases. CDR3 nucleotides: TGTGCCAGCAGCCAAGGGGGGTACTCTGGGGCCAACGTCCTGACTTTC. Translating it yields CASSQGGYSGANVLTF.

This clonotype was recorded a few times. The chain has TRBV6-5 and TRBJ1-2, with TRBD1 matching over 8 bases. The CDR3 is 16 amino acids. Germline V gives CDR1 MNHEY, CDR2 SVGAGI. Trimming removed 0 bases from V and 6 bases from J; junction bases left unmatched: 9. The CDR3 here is CASSYSPFRGLNGYTF. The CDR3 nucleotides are TGTGCCAGCAGTTACTCCCCATTCAGGGGGCTTAATGGCTACACCTTC.

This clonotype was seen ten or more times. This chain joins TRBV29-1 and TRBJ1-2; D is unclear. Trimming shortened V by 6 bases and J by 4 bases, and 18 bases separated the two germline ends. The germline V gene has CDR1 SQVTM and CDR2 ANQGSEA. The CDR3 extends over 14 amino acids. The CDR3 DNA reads TGCAGCGTCGAGGCACCCGGCACAGTCTATGGCTACACCTTC. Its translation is CSVEAPGTVYGYTF.

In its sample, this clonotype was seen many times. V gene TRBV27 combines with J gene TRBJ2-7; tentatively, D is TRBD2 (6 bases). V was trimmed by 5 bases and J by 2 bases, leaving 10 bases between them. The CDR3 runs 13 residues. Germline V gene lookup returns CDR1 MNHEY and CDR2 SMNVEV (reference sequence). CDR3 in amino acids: CASSGGETYEQYF. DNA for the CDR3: TGTGCCAGCAGTGGCGGGGAGACCTACGAGCAGTACTTC.